This T cell receptor beta chain was observed in a study of human T cells and chemical hapten exposure. This clonotype was detected a few times. One entry per CDR3 protein, called by TCRdb with MiXCR from the RACE reads. The sample lists roughly 120,000 distinct CDR3 sequences; about 8.2% were seen once. The CDR3 runs 15 residues. V lost 3 bases to trimming and J lost 5 bases; unmatched junction nucleotides: 6. CDR1 is SGHNT and CDR2 is YENEEA in the germline V gene. Time point of the sample: healthy volunteer bleed at 2 weeks. It was unfractionated whole blood from which total RNA was extracted. V usage is TRBV11-3 and J usage is TRBJ2-3; the match to TRBD2 covers 9 bases. The sequenced material came from whole blood. The sequence was obtained from a male donor in good health. Some clones in this sample may be carry-over from other donors' samples. The CDR3: CASSFGGRAGDTQYF. In DNA, the CDR3 is TGTGCCAGCAGCTTCGGCGGGAGGGCCGGAGATACGCAGTATTTT.